The clone carrying this TCR beta chain was detected only once. The antigen is not known. Other nucleotide sequences in the sample specify the same CDR3. Germline CDR1 and CDR2: LNHDA and SQIVND (reference sequence). V shed 2 bases and J shed 5 bases, with 9 bases lying between them. The CDR3 loop spans 13 amino acids. The test was conducted at deep level. Using immunoSEQ multiplex PCR, the repertoire was profiled, and TCRdb retains in-frame clones only, with some absent. The sample has 2 million to 2.5 million clones; approximately 93% are singletons. This sample stems from a study of shared clonotypes between healthy human individuals. Study results and caveats: Several donors showed sharing of around 5% of naive CD4 clonotypes.

Sequencing was carried out using naive CD4+ T cells from PBMCs. Documented subset: CD45RA+ positively selected. The chain has TRBV19 and TRBJ1-1; D gene unclear. The receptor's source is a man aged 18-30 years in good health. Some clones in this sample may be carry-over from other donors' samples. CDR3 sequence (DNA): TGTGCCAGTAGTATAAGAGGTGGGACTGAAGCTTTCTTT. As protein: CASSIRGGTEAFF.